This T cell receptor (beta chain) derives from a study of OX40 agonist ivuxolimab in advanced cancers. Study results and limitations: The average count of expanded clones was higher among CD8+ T cells than among CD4+. Normalized T-cell clonal expansion was also low in a subset of nonresponders.

TCRdb's copy holds only in-frame clones and misses some; the assay was immunoSEQ multiplex PCR. This sample has about 65,000 clones, with about 91% found just once. Concerning this clone: Its antigen is still unknown.

Sampling of blood occurred at baseline, cycle 4 day 1, and cycle 7 day 1. Looked up from germline, CDR1 is MNHNS and CDR2 is SASEGT. The CDR3 has 11 residues. V was cut by 2 bases and J by 7 bases, with 6 bases left in between. Sequences were derived from CD4+ or CD8+ T cells sorted from blood, sampled in a trial of the OX40 agonist ivuxolimab. The chain carries TRBV6-1 and TRBJ2-7; D is ambiguous. The receptor's source is an adult with an advanced solid tumor such as melanoma, head and neck, liver or kidney cancer. DNA for the CDR3: TGTGCCAGCAGTGAACTACGAGAGCAGTACTTC. Protein sequence: CASSELREQYF.